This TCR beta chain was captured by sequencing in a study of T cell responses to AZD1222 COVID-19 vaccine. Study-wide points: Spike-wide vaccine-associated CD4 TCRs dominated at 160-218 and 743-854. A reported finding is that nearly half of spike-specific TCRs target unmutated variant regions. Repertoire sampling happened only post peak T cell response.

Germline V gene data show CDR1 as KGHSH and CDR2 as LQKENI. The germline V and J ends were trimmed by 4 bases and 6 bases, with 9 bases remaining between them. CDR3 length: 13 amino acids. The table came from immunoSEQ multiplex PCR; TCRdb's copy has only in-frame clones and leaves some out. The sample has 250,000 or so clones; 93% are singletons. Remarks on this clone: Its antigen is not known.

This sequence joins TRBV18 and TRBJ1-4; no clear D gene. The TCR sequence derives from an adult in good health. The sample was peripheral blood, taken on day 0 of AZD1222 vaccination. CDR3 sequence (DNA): TGTGCCAGCTCACTCAGAAGGGATGAAAAACTGTTTTTT. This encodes CASSLRRDEKLFF.